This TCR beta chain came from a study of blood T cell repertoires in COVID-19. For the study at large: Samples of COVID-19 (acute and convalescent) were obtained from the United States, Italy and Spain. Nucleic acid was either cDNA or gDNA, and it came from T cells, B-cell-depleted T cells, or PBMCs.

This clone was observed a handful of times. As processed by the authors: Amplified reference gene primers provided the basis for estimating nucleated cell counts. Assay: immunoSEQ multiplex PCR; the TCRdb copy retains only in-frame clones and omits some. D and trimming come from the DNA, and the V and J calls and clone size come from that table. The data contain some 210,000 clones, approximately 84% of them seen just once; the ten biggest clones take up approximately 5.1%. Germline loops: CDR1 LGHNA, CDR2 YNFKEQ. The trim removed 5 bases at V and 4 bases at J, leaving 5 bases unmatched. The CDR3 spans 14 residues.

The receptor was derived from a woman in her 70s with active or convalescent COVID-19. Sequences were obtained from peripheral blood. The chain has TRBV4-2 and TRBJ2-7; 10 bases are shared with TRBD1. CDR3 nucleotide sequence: TGTGCCAGCAGCAACCGGGACAGGGGATACGAGCAGTACTTC. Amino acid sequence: CASSNRDRGYEQYF.